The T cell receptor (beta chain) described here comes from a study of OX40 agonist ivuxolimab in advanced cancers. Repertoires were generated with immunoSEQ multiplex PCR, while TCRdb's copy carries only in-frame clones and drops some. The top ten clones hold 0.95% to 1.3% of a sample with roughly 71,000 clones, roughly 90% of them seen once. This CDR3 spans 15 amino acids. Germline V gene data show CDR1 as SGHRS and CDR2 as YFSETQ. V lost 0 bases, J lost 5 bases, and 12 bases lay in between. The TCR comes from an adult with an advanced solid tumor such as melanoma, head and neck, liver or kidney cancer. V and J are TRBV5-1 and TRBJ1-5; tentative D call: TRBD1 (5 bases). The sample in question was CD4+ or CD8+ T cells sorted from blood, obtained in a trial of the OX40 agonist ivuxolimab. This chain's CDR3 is CASSLAGGAYQPQHF. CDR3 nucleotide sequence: TGCGCCAGCAGCTTGGCCGGGGGAGCCTATCAGCCCCAGCATTTT.